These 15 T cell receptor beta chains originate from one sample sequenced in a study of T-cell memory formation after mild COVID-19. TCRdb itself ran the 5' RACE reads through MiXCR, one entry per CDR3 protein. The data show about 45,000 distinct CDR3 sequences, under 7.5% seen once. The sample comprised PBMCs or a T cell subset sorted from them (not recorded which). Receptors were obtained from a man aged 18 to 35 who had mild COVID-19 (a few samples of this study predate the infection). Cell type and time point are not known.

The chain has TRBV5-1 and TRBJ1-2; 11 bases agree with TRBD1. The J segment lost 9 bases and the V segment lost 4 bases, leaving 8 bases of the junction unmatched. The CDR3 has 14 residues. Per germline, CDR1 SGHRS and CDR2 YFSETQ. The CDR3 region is CASSTGQGANSYTF. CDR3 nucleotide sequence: TGCGCCAGCAGCACTGGACAGGGGGCGAATAGCTACACCTTC. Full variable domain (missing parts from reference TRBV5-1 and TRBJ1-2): KAGVTQTPRYLIKTRGQQVTLSCSPISGHRSVSWYQQTPGQGLQFLFEYFSETQRNKGNFPGRFSGRQFSNSRSEMNVSTLELGDSALYLCASSTGQGANSYTFGSGTRLTVV.

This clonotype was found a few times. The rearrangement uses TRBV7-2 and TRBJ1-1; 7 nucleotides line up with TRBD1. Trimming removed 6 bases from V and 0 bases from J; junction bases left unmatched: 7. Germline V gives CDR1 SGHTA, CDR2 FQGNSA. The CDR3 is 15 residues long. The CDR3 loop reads CASRYLGQMNTEAFF. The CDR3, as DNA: TGTGCCAGCAGATACCTGGGACAGATGAACACTGAAGCTTTCTTT.

The CDR3 is CASSSTGGYQPQHF. DNA for the CDR3: TGTGCCAGCAGTTCGACAGGGGGGTATCAGCCCCAGCATTTT. The chain joins TRBV6-5 to TRBJ1-5; TRBD1 matches at 9 bases. Germline V lookup: CDR1 MNHEY, CDR2 SVGAGI. CDR3 length: 14 residues. The J segment lost 5 bases and the V segment lost 4 bases, leaving 3 bases of the junction unmatched.

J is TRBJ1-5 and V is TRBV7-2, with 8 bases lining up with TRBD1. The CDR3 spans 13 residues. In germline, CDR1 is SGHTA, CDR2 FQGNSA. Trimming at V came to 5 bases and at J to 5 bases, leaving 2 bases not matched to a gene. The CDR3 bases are TGTGCCAGCAGCCTACAGGGGGATCAGCCCCAGCATTTT. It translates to CASSLQGDQPQHF.

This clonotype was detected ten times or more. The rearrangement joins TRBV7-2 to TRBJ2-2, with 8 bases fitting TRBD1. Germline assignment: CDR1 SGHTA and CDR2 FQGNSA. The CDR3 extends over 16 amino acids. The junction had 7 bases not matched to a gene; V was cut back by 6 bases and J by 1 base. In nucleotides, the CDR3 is TGTGCCAGCAGATATACCGGGACAGGGAACACCGGGGAGCTGTTTTTT. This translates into CASRYTGTGNTGELFF.

For the CDR3, the DNA is TGCGCCAGCAGCCAAGGGCTGAGGGGGAATACGCAGTATTTT. Translation: CASSQGLRGNTQYF. The chain uses TRBV4-1 and TRBJ2-3, with TRBD1 as a possible D gene (6 bases). Germline CDR1 reads MGHRA; CDR2 reads YSYEKL. CDR3 length equals 14 residues. V was pared by 1 base and J by 7 bases, with 12 bases between.

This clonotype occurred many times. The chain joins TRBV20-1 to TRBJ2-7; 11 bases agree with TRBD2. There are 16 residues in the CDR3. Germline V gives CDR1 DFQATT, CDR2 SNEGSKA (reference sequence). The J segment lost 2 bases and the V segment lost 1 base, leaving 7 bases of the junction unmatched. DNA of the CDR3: TGCAGTGCTAGAGGACAGGGACTAGCGGTGGCCTACGAGCAGTACGTC. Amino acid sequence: CSARGQGLAVAYEQYV.

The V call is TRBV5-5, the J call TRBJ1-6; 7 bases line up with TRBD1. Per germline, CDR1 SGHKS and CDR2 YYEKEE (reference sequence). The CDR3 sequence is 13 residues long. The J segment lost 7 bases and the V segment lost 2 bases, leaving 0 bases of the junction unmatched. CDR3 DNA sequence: TGTGCCAGCAGCTTACAGGGGAATTCACCCCTCCACTTT. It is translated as CASSLQGNSPLHF.

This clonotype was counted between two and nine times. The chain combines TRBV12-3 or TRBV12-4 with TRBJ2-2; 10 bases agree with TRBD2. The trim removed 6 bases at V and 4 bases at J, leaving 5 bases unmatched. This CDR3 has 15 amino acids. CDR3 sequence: CASSRTSGATGELFF. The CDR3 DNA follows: TGTGCCAGCAGCCGGACTAGCGGCGCCACCGGGGAGCTGTTTTTT.

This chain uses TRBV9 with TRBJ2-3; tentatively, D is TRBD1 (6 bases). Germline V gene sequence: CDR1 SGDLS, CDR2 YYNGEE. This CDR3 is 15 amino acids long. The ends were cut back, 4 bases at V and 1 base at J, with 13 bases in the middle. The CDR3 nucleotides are TGTGCCAGCAGCTCAGGGGCCGGGGGCACAGATACGCAGTATTTT. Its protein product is CASSSGAGGTDTQYF.

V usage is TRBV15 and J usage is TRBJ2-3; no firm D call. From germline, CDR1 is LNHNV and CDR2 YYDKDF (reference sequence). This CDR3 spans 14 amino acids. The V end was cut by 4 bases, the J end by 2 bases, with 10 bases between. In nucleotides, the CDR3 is TGTGCCACCAGCACCTGGGGTAACACAGATACGCAGTATTTT. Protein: CATSTWGNTDTQYF.

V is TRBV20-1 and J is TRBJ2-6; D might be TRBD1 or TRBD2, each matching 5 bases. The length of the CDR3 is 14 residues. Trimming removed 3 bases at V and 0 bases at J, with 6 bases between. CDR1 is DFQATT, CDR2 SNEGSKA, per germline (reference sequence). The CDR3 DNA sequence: TGCAGTGCTAGGGGGGTCTCTGGGGCCAACGTCCTGACTTTC. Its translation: CSARGVSGANVLTF.

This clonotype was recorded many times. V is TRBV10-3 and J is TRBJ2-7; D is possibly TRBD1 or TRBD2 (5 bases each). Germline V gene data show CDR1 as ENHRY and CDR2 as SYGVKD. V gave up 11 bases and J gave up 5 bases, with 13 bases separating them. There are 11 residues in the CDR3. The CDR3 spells CARMGVHEQYV. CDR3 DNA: TGTGCCCGAATGGGGGTCCACGAGCAGTACGTC.

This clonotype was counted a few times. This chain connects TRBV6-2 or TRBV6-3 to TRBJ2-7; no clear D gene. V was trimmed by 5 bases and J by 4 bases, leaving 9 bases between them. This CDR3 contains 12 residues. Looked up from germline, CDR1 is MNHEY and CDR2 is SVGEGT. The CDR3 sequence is CASSQTYYEQYV. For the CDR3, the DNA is TGTGCCAGCAGTCAGACCTATTACGAGCAGTACGTC.

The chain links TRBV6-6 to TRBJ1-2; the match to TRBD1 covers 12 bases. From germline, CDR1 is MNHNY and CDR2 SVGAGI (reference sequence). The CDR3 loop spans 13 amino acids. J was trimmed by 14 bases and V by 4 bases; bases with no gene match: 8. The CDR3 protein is CASSSYPGQGATF. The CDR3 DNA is TGTGCCAGCAGTTCCTACCCGGGACAGGGGGCAACCTTC.